These T cell receptor beta chains were read from a single sample in a study of blood T cell repertoires in COVID-19. TCRdb keeps only in-frame clones here, not all; method: immunoSEQ multiplex PCR. The table records a few hundred thousand clones, 87% of them present only once. Sequences were obtained from PBMCs or T cells enriched from blood (not recorded which). Receptors originate from a woman in her late teens or twenties who had recovered from COVID-19. CDR3s leave out the opening cysteine and the closing phenylalanine or tryptophan. The order of the fields is J gene, V gene, CDR3 protein.

J: TRBJ2-1
V: TRBV5-1
CDR3: ASSLDGLAGSPEQF

J: TRBJ2-7
V: TRBV5-1
CDR3: ASSVGQGVSYEQY

J: TRBJ1-1
V: TRBV4-1
CDR3: ASRYAKGERTEAF

J: TRBJ2-3
V: TRBV5-4
CDR3: ASSSGGSTDTQY

J: TRBJ2-5
V: TRBV4-1
CDR3: ASSQVFSAGGETQY

J: TRBJ2-1
V: TRBV6-5
CDR3: ASTYSGSLNEQF

J: TRBJ2-7
V: TRBV7-2
CDR3: ASSELTSGPYEQY

J: TRBJ2-2
V: TRBV5-1
CDR3: ASSLRTGDTGELF

J: TRBJ1-1
V: TRBV11-2
CDR3: ASSRPGTGPF

J: TRBJ1-3
V: TRBV28
CDR3: ASSPRGGGPYSGNTIY

J: TRBJ1-1
V: TRBV5-6
CDR3: ASSFLGPEGITEAF

J: TRBJ1-4
V: TRBV5-1
CDR3: ASSLKGGGRDEKLF

J: TRBJ1-1
V: TRBV4-2
CDR3: ASSPRGQGKNTEAF

J: TRBJ1-1
V: TRBV4-3
CDR3: ASSQDRGRGTEAF

J: TRBJ1-2
V: TRBV18
CDR3: ASSPVRDTNYGYT

J: TRBJ2-1
V: TRBV5-1
CDR3: ASSPPGQGGNNEQF

J: TRBJ1-2
V: TRBV14
CDR3: ASSLQRGGHYGYT

J: TRBJ2-1
V: TRBV19
CDR3: ASKGTSSNEQF

J: TRBJ2-3
V: TRBV4-1
CDR3: ASSPGLAGGRRDTQY

J: TRBJ2-1
V: TRBV5-4
CDR3: ASNAPRQGRNEQF

J: TRBJ1-1
V: TRBV21-1
CDR3: ASSKENGGTALSTEAF

J: TRBJ1-1
V: TRBV7-2
CDR3: ASSFGGTGVTEAF

J: TRBJ1-2
V: TRBV29-1
CDR3: SVFAGQTNYGYT

J: TRBJ1-4
V: TRBV28
CDR3: ASSSRRGSDEKLF

J: TRBJ2-2
V: TRBV6-5
CDR3: ASSRANRGTGELF

J: TRBJ1-1
V: TRBV7-2
CDR3: ASSLGRGNTEAF

J: TRBJ2-7
V: TRBV7-2
CDR3: ASSPGPRRYEQY

J: TRBJ1-1
V: TRBV18
CDR3: ASSPDFNRGAEAF

J: TRBJ1-6
V: TRBV27
CDR3: ASSPQGPLYNSPLH

J: TRBJ2-7
V: TRBV3-1/TRBV3-2
CDR3: ASSQGSDGSGAQY

J: TRBJ2-3
V: TRBV6-1
CDR3: ASSEALAGGTDTQY

J: TRBJ2-6
V: TRBV7-3
CDR3: ASSFQYSGANVLT

J: TRBJ2-5
V: TRBV7-9
CDR3: ASSFTSGGYGTQY

J: TRBJ1-4
V: TRBV28
CDR3: ASRQGNEKLF

J: TRBJ2-5
V: TRBV2
CDR3: ASSEALQRGLGETQY

J: TRBJ2-1
V: TRBV7-2
CDR3: ASSHPGLARWVNEQF

J: TRBJ1-3
V: TRBV6-5
CDR3: ASREAAGNTIY

J: TRBJ2-3
V: TRBV4-2
CDR3: ASSHGSGDTDTQY

J: TRBJ1-1
V: TRBV5-6
CDR3: ASSLRAGDTEAF

J: TRBJ2-3
V: TRBV11-3
CDR3: ASSRRSSRSTDTQY

J: TRBJ2-1
V: TRBV11-3
CDR3: ASSSTGTGGIHEQF

J: TRBJ1-4
V: TRBV7-2
CDR3: ASSLAGTGDEKLF

J: TRBJ2-5
V: TRBV5-1
CDR3: ASSSSPQETQY

J: TRBJ1-2
V: TRBV19
CDR3: ASTGVVTDGYT

J: TRBJ2-5
V: TRBV7-7
CDR3: ASSLGRGKETQY

J: TRBJ2-5
V: TRBV11-3
CDR3: ASSLGLAADQETQY

J: TRBJ1-4
V: TRBV2
CDR3: AGAGRINEKLF

J: TRBJ1-2
V: TRBV28
CDR3: ASSPSYGQTYGYT

J: TRBJ2-2
V: TRBV3-1/TRBV3-2
CDR3: ASSQDGGSGRVYHTGELF

J: TRBJ1-3
V: TRBV7-3
CDR3: ASSFQGSGNTIY

J: TRBJ2-3
V: TRBV4-2
CDR3: ASSLLREGRDTQY

J: TRBJ1-1
V: TRBV6-5
CDR3: ASRSTGDTEAF

J: TRBJ2-7
V: TRBV14
CDR3: ASSSGTGYYEQY

J: TRBJ2-2
V: TRBV6-1
CDR3: ASSDFARENTGELF

J: TRBJ1-1
V: TRBV7-6
CDR3: ASSLGAGIAF

J: TRBJ2-1
V: TRBV10-3
CDR3: AIGGTSGSSYNEQF

J: TRBJ2-1
V: TRBV3-1/TRBV3-2
CDR3: ASSQVYGRAHNEQF